The 9 T cell receptor beta chains presented below share a single source sample, sequenced in a study of T-cell reconstitution after alpha-beta-depleted transplantation in children. A library of TCRbeta sequences, prepared with unique molecular identifiers, was generated. TCRdb reprocessed the PCR reads via MiXCR and lists one record per CDR3 protein. The table lists approximately 400,000 distinct CDR3 sequences, about 11% of them singletons. The source was PBMCs from the stem cell graft donor, collected from the stem cell graft. The receptors derive from a human donor who donated a stem cell graft to a child with acute myeloid leukemia.

This clonotype was recorded at least ten times. This rearrangement joins TRBV7-2 to TRBJ2-7; D is perhaps TRBD2 (6 bases). The CDR3 has 13 amino acids. V lost 4 bases and J lost 7, with 14 bases in between. Per germline, CDR1 SGHTA and CDR2 FQGNSA. The CDR3 protein is CASSSLASLEQYF. In nucleotides, the CDR3 is TGTGCCAGCAGCTCGCTAGCGTCTTTGGAGCAGTACTTC.

The CDR3 nucleotides are TGCAGCGTTTCGGACAGCACCTACAATGAGCAGTTCTTC. It translates to CSVSDSTYNEQFF. The chain has TRBV29-1 and TRBJ2-1, with D possibly matching TRBD1 (6 bases). Germline V gene sequence: CDR1 SQVTM, CDR2 ANQGSEA. V was clipped by 5 bases and J by 2 bases, with 10 bases between them. This CDR3 has 13 residues.

V gene TRBV11-3 combines with J gene TRBJ2-2, with D possibly being TRBD1 (6 bases). V dropped 4 bases and J dropped 3 bases, with 9 bases sitting between them. CDR3 size: 14 residues. Germline assignment: CDR1 SGHNT and CDR2 YENEEA. CDR3 nucleotide sequence: TGTGCCAGCAGCTCGACAGGTCACACCGGGGAGCTGTTTTTT. Amino acid sequence: CASSSTGHTGELFF.

The sample holds a few counts of this clonotype. The J gene is TRBJ2-7, the V gene TRBV11-2; 7 bases map to TRBD2. The CDR3 has 17 amino acids. CDR1 is SGHAT, CDR2 FQNNGV, per germline. After removal of 4 bases from V and 4 bases from J, the junction contained 16 bases not matched to a gene. This CDR3 reads CASSSRLRAGAVYEQYF. As DNA, the CDR3 is TGTGCCAGCAGCTCCCGCCTCCGTGCGGGAGCCGTGTACGAGCAGTACTTC.

This clonotype has a count of ten or more. The chain carries TRBV10-3 and TRBJ2-1, with D possibly matching TRBD2 (6 bases). The V and J ends lost 6 bases and 5 bases respectively, with 8 bases between them. The CDR3 loop spans 12 amino acids. Per germline, CDR1 ENHRY and CDR2 SYGVKD. CDR3: CAIRGGNNEQFF. CDR3 bases: TGTGCCATCAGGGGCGGGAACAATGAGCAGTTCTTC.

This clonotype was detected ten times or more. This chain links TRBV6-1 with TRBJ1-4, with D perhaps TRBD1 (5 bases). The CDR3 loop spans 18 amino acids. Germline CDR1 reads MNHNS; CDR2 reads SASEGT. V gave up 6 bases and J gave up 0 bases, with 20 bases separating them. The CDR3 spells CASSSVRGWKSTNEKLFF. CDR3 coding DNA: TGTGCCAGCAGCTCGGTGCGGGGGTGGAAGTCAACTAATGAAAAACTGTTTTTT.

This rearrangement joins TRBV12-3 or TRBV12-4 to TRBJ1-1; 12 positions match TRBD1. J lost 10 bases, V lost 5 bases, and 5 bases had no gene match. The CDR3 has 13 residues. The CDR3 loop is CASSPGTGGVAFF. As DNA, the CDR3 is TGTGCCAGCAGTCCTGGGACAGGGGGCGTAGCTTTCTTT.

The chain joins TRBV20-1 to TRBJ1-4; 10 bases are a match to TRBD1. This CDR3 spans 13 amino acids. The trim removed 6 bases at V and 8 bases at J, leaving 6 bases unmatched. Germline CDR1 is DFQATT and CDR2 is SNEGSKA (reference sequence). The CDR3 coding sequence is TGCAGTGCAACGACAGGGGGCGCAGAAAAACTGTTTTTT. Translating it yields CSATTGGAEKLFF.

The J gene is TRBJ2-5, the V gene TRBV5-1, with D maybe TRBD2 (6 bases). The V gene's germline CDR1 is SGHRS and CDR2 YFSETQ. Trimming removed 0 bases at V and 5 bases at J, with 20 bases between. CDR3 size: 17 residues. The CDR3 nucleotides read TGCGCCAGCAGCTTGGGCACCCGACTGGCGGGACGCGAGACCCAGTACTTC. Protein: CASSLGTRLAGRETQYF.